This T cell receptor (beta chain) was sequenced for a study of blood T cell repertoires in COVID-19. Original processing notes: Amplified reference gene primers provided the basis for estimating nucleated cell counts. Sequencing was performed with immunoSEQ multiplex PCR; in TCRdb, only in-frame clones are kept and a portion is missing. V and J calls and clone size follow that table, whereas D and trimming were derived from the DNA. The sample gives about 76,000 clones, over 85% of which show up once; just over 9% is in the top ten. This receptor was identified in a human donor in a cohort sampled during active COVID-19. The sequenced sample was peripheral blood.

Written as DNA, the CDR3 is TGTGCCAGCAGTGAACAGGGTTTCGAGACCCAGTACTTC. Its protein product is CASSEQGFETQYF. The rearrangement joins TRBV2 to TRBJ2-5, with D possibly being TRBD1 (5 bases). V was pared by 2 bases and J by 5 bases, with 9 bases between. The CDR3 sequence is 13 residues long. The germline gives CDR1 SNHLY, CDR2 FYNNEI.